This T cell receptor beta chain is drawn from a study of cytotoxic CD8 clonotypes in ibrutinib-treated CLL. Method: immunoSEQ multiplex PCR; TCRdb's copy keeps in-frame clones and lacks some. The repertoire includes approximately 90,000 clones, around 77% of them detected once, and about 26% sits in the top ten. In germline, CDR1 is GTSNPN, CDR2 SVGIG (reference sequence). The CDR3 covers 14 residues. Germline trimming cut 3 bases from V and 5 bases from J; bases unmatched to any gene: 8. This clonotype was obtained from a human donor with chronic lymphocytic leukemia. The chain uses TRBV30 and TRBJ1-1; TRBD1 matches 8 bases. The source material was PBMCs, sampled after 24 months of ibrutinib treatment. CDR3 coding DNA: TGTGCCTGGAGAAAAGGACAGGGATGGACTGAAGCTTTCTTT. Translation gives CAWRKGQGWTEAFF.